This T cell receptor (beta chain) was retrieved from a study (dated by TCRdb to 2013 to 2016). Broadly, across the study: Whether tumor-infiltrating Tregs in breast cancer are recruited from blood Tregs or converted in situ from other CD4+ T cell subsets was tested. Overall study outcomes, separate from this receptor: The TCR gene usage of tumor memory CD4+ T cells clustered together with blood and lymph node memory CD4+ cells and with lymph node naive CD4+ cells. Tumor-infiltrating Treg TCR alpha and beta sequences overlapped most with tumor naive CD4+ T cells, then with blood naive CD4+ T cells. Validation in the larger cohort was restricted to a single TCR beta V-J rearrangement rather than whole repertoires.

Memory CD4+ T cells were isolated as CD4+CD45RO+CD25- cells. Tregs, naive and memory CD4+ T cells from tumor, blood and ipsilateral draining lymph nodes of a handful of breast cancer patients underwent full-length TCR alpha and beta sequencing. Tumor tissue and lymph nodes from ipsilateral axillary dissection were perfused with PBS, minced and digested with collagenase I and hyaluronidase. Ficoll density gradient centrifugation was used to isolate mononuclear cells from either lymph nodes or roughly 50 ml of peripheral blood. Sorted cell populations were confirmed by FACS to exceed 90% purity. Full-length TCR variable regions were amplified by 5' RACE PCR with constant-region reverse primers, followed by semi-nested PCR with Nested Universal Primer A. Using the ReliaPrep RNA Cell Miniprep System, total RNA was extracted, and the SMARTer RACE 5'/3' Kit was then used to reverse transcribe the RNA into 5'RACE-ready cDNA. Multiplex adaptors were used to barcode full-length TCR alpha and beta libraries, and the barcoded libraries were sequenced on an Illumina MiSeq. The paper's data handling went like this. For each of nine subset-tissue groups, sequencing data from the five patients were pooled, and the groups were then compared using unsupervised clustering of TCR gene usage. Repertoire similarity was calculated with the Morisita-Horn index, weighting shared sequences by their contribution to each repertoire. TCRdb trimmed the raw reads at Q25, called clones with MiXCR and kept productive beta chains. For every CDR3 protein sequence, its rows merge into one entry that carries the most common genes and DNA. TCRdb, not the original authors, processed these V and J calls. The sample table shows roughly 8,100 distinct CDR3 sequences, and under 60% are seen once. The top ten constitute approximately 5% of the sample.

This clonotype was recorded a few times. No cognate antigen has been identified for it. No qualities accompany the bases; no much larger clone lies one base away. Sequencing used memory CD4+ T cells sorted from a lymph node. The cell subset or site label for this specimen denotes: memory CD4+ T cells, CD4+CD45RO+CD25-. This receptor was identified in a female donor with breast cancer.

At the DNA level, the sequence is TGTGCCAGCAGCCCGGGTCGGGGGGGCAATTCACCCCTCCACTTT. Translated, this is CASSPGRGGNSPLHF. The V and J segments used are TRBV7-2 and TRBJ1-6, with TRBD1 tentatively as D gene (6 bases match). V is pared back by 5 bases and J by 7 bases, with 15 bases lying between the germline termini. The CDR3 goes from the cysteine to the phenylalanine over 15 residues. Of the read, only the CDR3 DNA is kept; its 45 bases are in frame from base 1. CDR1 and CDR2 are drawn from the germline V gene: SGHTA, FQGNSA.